This is a list of T cell receptor beta chains from one sample in a study of human T cells and chemical hapten exposure. Via MiXCR, TCRdb re-called the RACE reads, giving one row per CDR3 protein. The table records roughly 180,000 distinct CDR3 sequences, about 15% of them present only once. The sample in question was whole blood, obtained in connection with sensitization to the hapten diphenylcyclopropenone (DPC). These receptors all stem from a woman aged 25-40 years with alopecia areata. Some clones in this sample may be carry-over from other donors' samples. The CDR3 runs from the conserved cysteine through the conserved F or W.

v_call cdr3_aa
TRBV14 CASSRGPGHLLSYEQYF
TRBV4-1 CASSQEERPTDTQYF
TRBV5-4 CASSLVPKIAGEFYEQYF
TRBV6-8 CASIGYEQYF
TRBV5-5 CASSFYGGPKQNTEAFF
TRBV2 CATGAGVHQPQHF
TRBV29-1 CSVDGDRVDGELFF
TRBV5-1 CASSLRVNTEAFF
TRBV3-1 CASSQEGARGEQYF
TRBV30 CAWGARQGEAFF
TRBV5-1 CASSPAQNTEAFF
TRBV18 CASSPWAGSYEQYF
TRBV7-3 CASSVMSRAGELFF
TRBV2 CASSEGRGYTDTQYF
TRBV2 CASSGGETQYF
TRBV27 CASRKGLAGVLEQFF
TRBV29-1 CSVVGANGYTF
TRBV10-3 CAITGTGSYYEQYF
TRBV6-2/TRBV6-3 CASSKGGLFTEAFF
TRBV7-2 CASSLGPGSEQYF
TRBV5-1 CASSAGTGGNEKLFF
TRBV12-3/TRBV12-4 CASSPRSSNNEQFF
TRBV3-1 CASSQDWSTYNEQFF
TRBV20-1 CSAQTSWGTNTQYF
TRBV20-1 CSAPRREWGANEQFF
TRBV10-1 CASSDFRDQPQHF
TRBV4-3 CASSSKAWGTSQDQPQHF
TRBV29-1 CSVKQDSWEQYF
TRBV14 CASSRLPLSSYNEQFF
TRBV4-1 CASSQEGRQETQYF
TRBV2 CASSRTSGRFQETQYF
TRBV5-1 CASSLVAASGEFKDTQYF
TRBV4-2 CASSPSPGEVRANVLTF
TRBV30 CAWSVRSYEQYF
TRBV29-1 CSVRITGYRSGELFF
TRBV5-5 CASSSTYGTSGGWDLGGELFF
TRBV7-3 CASSAEITSRTGELFF
TRBV20-1 CSARRGQADGYTF
TRBV3-1 CASSPSGRSSYEQYF
TRBV7-2 CASGETSGSHEQYF
TRBV5-4 CASSFGLNTQYF
TRBV24-1 CATSDPSSDEQYF
TRBV11-2 CASSLEERDTQYF
TRBV29-1 CSVGFQDREPLEQFF
TRBV7-8 CASSSGPRDTGELFF
TRBV12-3/TRBV12-4 CASSPRQENTEAFF
TRBV5-1 CASSNPGQSLSGNTIYF
TRBV7-6 CASSSKPGQNTGELFF
TRBV7-9 CASSSLAGVYEQYF
TRBV3-1 CASSQVMREQYF